This T cell receptor (beta chain) was obtained from a study of blood T cell repertoires in COVID-19. Overall study: The cDNA or gDNA used as material had been derived from T cells, B-cell-depleted T cells, or PBMCs.

The repertoire was sequenced with immunoSEQ multiplex PCR; TCRdb's copy has only in-frame clones and lacks some. The sample records around 250,000 clones, about nine tenths being singletons. This CDR3 has 15 amino acids. Trimming removed 5 bases from V and 5 bases from J; junction bases left unmatched: 10. Germline assignment: CDR1 LNHDA and CDR2 SQIVND (reference sequence). Specimen: peripheral blood. This rearrangement joins TRBV19 to TRBJ2-7; 9 bases are shared with TRBD1. This TCR derives from a woman in her thirties or forties who had recovered from COVID-19. DNA of the CDR3: TGTGCCAGTAGTGTTTCGGGACAGGGTGGGCACGAGCAGTACTTC. This translates into CASSVSGQGGHEQYF. The full variable domain, completed using reference TRBV19 and TRBJ2-7, is DGGITQSPKYLFRKEGQNVTLSCEQNLNHDAMYWYRQDPGQGLRLIYYSQIVNDFQKGDIAEGYSVSREKKESFPLTVTSAQKNPTAFYLCASSVSGQGGHEQYFGPGTRLTVT.